The 23 T cell receptor beta chains given below trace back to one sample, sequenced in a study of shared clonotypes between healthy human individuals. Naive CD8 cells were CD45RO-negative, positively selected for CCR7, excluding terminally differentiated effector memory CD45RA+ cells. Generated by immunoSEQ multiplex PCR, the TCRdb table keeps only in-frame clones and is missing some. The table shows more than 2 million clones, with 80% to 95% occurring only once. Sequencing used naive CD8+ T cells from PBMCs. The receptors shown here come from a man younger than 35 in good health. Some clones in this sample may be carry-over from other donors' samples.

This clone was recorded once. The rearrangement joins TRBV29-1 to TRBJ1-1; TRBD1 is a possible D gene (5 bases). This CDR3 contains 15 residues. Trimming pared 0 bases from V and 4 bases from J, leaving 15 bases between. Germline-derived CDR1 and CDR2 are SQVTM and ANQGSEA. DNA of the CDR3: TGCAGCGTTGAAGAAGGACACGGCGCGGGCACTGAAGCTTTCTTT. This encodes CSVEEGHGAGTEAFF.

This clone was picked up one time. The V call is TRBV4-1, the J call TRBJ2-7; D is undetermined. Germline assignment: CDR1 MGHRA and CDR2 YSYEKL. Trimming removed 1 base from V and 2 bases from J, with 15 bases in between. This CDR3 comprises 16 residues. CDR3: CASSQVVASKPYEQYF. The CDR3, as DNA: TGCGCCAGCAGCCAAGTGGTAGCCTCGAAGCCCTACGAGCAGTACTTC.

This clone was counted a single time. V and J are TRBV29-1 and TRBJ1-3; D gene uncertain. This CDR3 has 13 residues. The V and J ends lost 6 bases and 1 base respectively, with 10 bases between them. CDR1 is SQVTM and CDR2 is ANQGSEA in the germline V gene. CDR3 in DNA: TGCAGCGTGGGCCCCCCTTCTGGAAACACCATATATTTT. Translated, it gives CSVGPPSGNTIYF.

The chain employs TRBV11-3 and TRBJ2-1; D uncertain. The CDR3 length is 13 residues. Germline V CDR1 and CDR2: SGHNT, YENEEA. The germline V and J ends were trimmed by 5 bases and 2 bases, with 7 bases remaining between them. CDR3 loop: CASSGETYNEQFF. Written as DNA, the CDR3 is TGTGCCAGCAGCGGGGAAACCTACAATGAGCAGTTCTTC.

This chain links TRBV29-1 with TRBJ2-7; D gene ambiguous. CDR3 length: 13 residues. The V end was cut by 4 bases, the J end by 0 bases, with 10 bases between. CDR1 is SQVTM, CDR2 ANQGSEA, per germline. CDR3 sequence reads: CSVVAGPSYEQYF. CDR3 in DNA: TGCAGCGTTGTGGCAGGTCCCTCCTACGAGCAGTACTTC.

This rearrangement joins TRBV15 to TRBJ2-7; D is unclear. Per the germline V gene, CDR1 is LNHNV and CDR2 is YYDKDF (reference sequence). The CDR3 runs to 13 residues. Trimming left V 0 bases short and J 5 bases short, with 8 bases between. The CDR3: CATSRDDRDEQYF. CDR3 nucleotide sequence: TGTGCCACCAGCAGAGATGACCGGGACGAGCAGTACTTC.

This rearrangement joins TRBV5-6 to TRBJ2-1, with D perhaps matching TRBD2 (6 bases). CDR1 is SGHDT and CDR2 is YYEEEE in the germline V gene. The CDR3 is 16 amino acids. Trimming removed 5 bases at V and 4 bases at J, with 19 bases between. CDR3 DNA: TGTGCCAGCAGTATAACCCCAGCAGGAGGGTACAATGAGCAGTTCTTC. It yields the protein CASSITPAGGYNEQFF.

The chain has TRBV27 and TRBJ1-1, with D unresolved. V was trimmed by 6 bases and J by 7 bases, leaving 12 bases between them. CDR1 and CDR2 (germline): MNHEY, SMNVEV (reference sequence). This CDR3 has 12 amino acids. The CDR3 sequence is CASSHLGVEAFF. The DNA for the CDR3 is TGTGCCAGCAGCCATCTCGGGGTTGAAGCTTTCTTT.

The chain combines TRBV19 with TRBJ2-2, with TRBD1 identical over 7 bases. Trimming removed 9 bases from V and 2 bases from J; junction bases left unmatched: 6. The germline CDR1 and CDR2 sequences are LNHDA and SQIVND (reference sequence). This CDR3 is 14 amino acids long. CDR3 residues: CASTGTENTGELFF. As DNA, the CDR3 is TGTGCCAGCACCGGGACAGAAAACACCGGGGAGCTGTTTTTT. The complete variable domain, with remaining parts taken from reference TRBV19 and TRBJ2-2, reads DGGITQSPKYLFRKEGQNVTLSCEQNLNHDAMYWYRQDPGQGLRLIYYSQIVNDFQKGDIAEGYSVSREKKESFPLTVTSAQKNPTAFYLCASTGTENTGELFFGEGSRLTVL.

The chain employs TRBV28 and TRBJ1-1; TRBD1 aligns across 8 bases. The V segment lost 4 bases and the J segment 0 bases; nucleotides outside the gene matches: 4. The CDR3 has 15 residues. Germline-derived CDR1 and CDR2 are MDHEN and SYDVKM. The CDR3 DNA reads as TGTGCCAGCAGTTCCCCGGGACAGGTGAACACTGAAGCTTTCTTT. This encodes CASSSPGQVNTEAFF.

The chain is built from TRBV15 and TRBJ2-7; D is possibly TRBD1 or TRBD2 (6 bases each). Germline CDR1 reads LNHNV; CDR2 reads YYDKDF (reference sequence). Trimming removed 3 bases from V and 6 bases from J, with 18 bases in between. The CDR3 covers 15 residues. CDR3 protein: CATSSGGQAAGEQYF. As DNA, the CDR3 is TGTGCCACCAGCAGTGGGGGGCAGGCGGCGGGCGAGCAGTACTTC. The full variable domain, in which reference TRBV15 and TRBJ2-7 provide the parts outside the CDR3, is DAMVIQNPRYQVTQFGKPVTLSCSQTLNHNVMYWYQQKSSQAPKLLFHYYDKDFNNEADTPDNFQSRRPNTSFCFLDIRSPGLGDTAMYLCATSSGGQAAGEQYFGPGTRLTVT.

In DNA form, the CDR3 reads TGTGCCAGCAGCTTAAGCAGCTACTACGAGCAGTACTTC. Amino acid sequence: CASSLSSYYEQYF. The chain employs TRBV7-2 and TRBJ2-7, with D unresolved. Germline V gene sequence: CDR1 SGHTA, CDR2 FQGNSA. V lost 2 bases and J lost 3, with 8 bases in between. The CDR3 has 13 residues.

This chain uses TRBV2 with TRBJ2-7; 7 bases are a match to TRBD1. There are 14 residues in the CDR3. V trimming: 10 bases; J trimming: 2 bases; junction bases outside the gene matches: 11. CDR1 SNHLY and CDR2 FYNNEI come from the germline V gene. CDR3 in DNA: TGTGCCATCCAGTTACAGGGGTTCCCCTACGAGCAGTACTTC. Translated: CAIQLQGFPYEQYF.

This clone was found once. V is TRBV28 and J is TRBJ2-1; 7 bases map to TRBD1. CDR1 is MDHEN, CDR2 SYDVKM, per germline. The CDR3 is 14 amino acids. J gave up 4 bases and V 2 bases, and 2 bases lay outside the gene matches. CDR3 DNA: TGTGCCAGCAGTTTAGACAGGGTATACAATGAGCAGTTCTTC. Translated, it gives CASSLDRVYNEQFF. Together with reference TRBV28 and TRBJ2-1, the CDR3 gives the full variable domain: DVKVTQSSRYLVKRTGEKVFLECVQDMDHENMFWYRQDPGLGLRLIYFSYDVKMKEKGDIPEGYSVSREKKERFSLILESASTNQTSMYLCASSLDRVYNEQFFGPGTRLTVL.

This chain connects TRBV6-8 to TRBJ1-4; the D is unclear. The CDR3 totals 17 residues. Germline V gene sequence: CDR1 MNHGY, CDR2 SAAAGT. V was pared by 5 bases and J by 0 bases, with 16 bases between. The CDR3: CASSSYSRRATNEKLFF. For the CDR3, the DNA is TGTGCCAGCAGTAGTTATAGCCGGCGTGCAACTAATGAAAAACTGTTTTTT.

The chain couples TRBV5-1 to TRBJ1-1, with TRBD1 identical over 8 bases. CDR3 length: 16 residues. Trimming took 4 bases from V and 2 from J; bases not matched to a gene: 10. Germline V gene lookup returns CDR1 SGHRS and CDR2 YFSETQ. As DNA, the CDR3 is TGCGCCAGCAGCCTAACAGGGGGGAAGCGAAACACTGAAGCTTTCTTT. Encoded protein: CASSLTGGKRNTEAFF.

This clone has a handful of counts. V and J are TRBV10-2 and TRBJ1-2; D is unresolved. Trimming took 8 bases from V and 6 from J, leaving 10 bases between them. The CDR3 covers 11 residues. Germline lookup yields CDR1 WSHSY and CDR2 SAAADI. Written as DNA, the CDR3 is TGCGCCAGCGGGCCGGAGAATGGCTACACCTTC. It yields the protein CASGPENGYTF.

This rearrangement joins TRBV6-4 to TRBJ2-3, with TRBD2 identical over 12 bases. The CDR3 sequence is 18 residues long. The ends lost 5 bases at V and 4 bases at J; junction bases unmatched: 13. CDR1 is MRHNA and CDR2 is SNTAGT in the germline V gene. The CDR3 here is CASSPSGRAAFFPDTQYF. The CDR3 region has the DNA TGTGCCAGCAGTCCTAGCGGGAGGGCCGCTTTTTTCCCAGATACGCAGTATTTT.

The chain is built from TRBV7-9 and TRBJ2-1; the match to TRBD1 covers 9 bases. The junction had 3 bases not matched to a gene; V was cut back by 8 bases and J by 4 bases. There are 13 residues in the CDR3. Germline CDR1 and CDR2: SEHNR and FQNEAQ (reference sequence). Here the CDR3 DNA reads TGTGCCAGCGGGACAGGGACTTACAATGAGCAGTTCTTC. It translates to CASGTGTYNEQFF.

This clone was detected only a few times. This rearrangement joins TRBV7-9 to TRBJ1-1, with a possible D match to TRBD1 (6 bases). Per the germline V gene, CDR1 is SEHNR and CDR2 is FQNEAQ (reference sequence). The CDR3 runs 15 residues. The ends were cut back, 4 bases at V and 5 bases at J, with 17 bases in the middle. The CDR3 reads CASSSGSQGWTEAFF. CDR3 sequence (DNA): TGTGCCAGCAGCTCGGGTTCACAGGGTTGGACTGAAGCTTTCTTT.

The chain recombines TRBV28 with TRBJ1-1; the D gene is possibly TRBD1 (5 bases). V was trimmed by 2 bases and J by 4 bases, leaving 17 bases between them. Germline CDR1 reads MDHEN; CDR2 reads SYDVKM. This CDR3 has 16 residues. CDR3 sequence reads: CASSLDPGDVGTEAFF. The CDR3 DNA is TGTGCCAGCAGTTTAGACCCGGGGGATGTTGGCACTGAAGCTTTCTTT.

J is TRBJ2-2 and V is TRBV19; D ambiguous. The CDR3 loop spans 14 amino acids. The V and J ends lost 3 bases and 1 base respectively, with 6 bases between them. Germline loops: CDR1 LNHDA, CDR2 SQIVND (reference sequence). The CDR3 DNA reads as TGTGCCAGTAGTATTTGGGTGAACACCGGGGAGCTGTTTTTT. This encodes CASSIWVNTGELFF.

About this clone: The same CDR3 can be traced to other DNA sequences in this sample. This chain connects TRBV5-6 to TRBJ2-1; unclear D gene. Trimming left V 0 bases short and J 0 bases short, with 7 bases between. The germline CDR1 and CDR2 sequences are SGHDT and YYEEEE. This CDR3 comprises 15 residues. The CDR3 sequence is CASSLGQNSYNEQFF. In nucleotides, the CDR3 is TGTGCCAGCAGCTTGGGGCAAAACTCCTACAATGAGCAGTTCTTC.